The T cell receptor beta chain under discussion was sequenced for a study of cytomegalovirus exposure and HLA in healthy donors. Points from the study as a whole: Later analysis identified a missense DCLRE1C variant that was linked to TCR beta V- and J-gene trimming. Donors belonging to an Asian-associated ancestry cluster reportedly showed fewer N-insertions in productive TCRs than the roughly 700-donor mean, according to what a later analysis found. A prior analysis recorded that most TCR beta V segments were productive about 87% or about 30% of the time.

Each of the donors was a healthy bone marrow donor. This clone appeared a single time. The antigen remains undetermined. PCR used 60 Vbeta primers and 13 Jbeta primers. TCRdb's table, derived via immunoSEQ multiplex PCR, lists solely in-frame clones and lacks some. The table lists about 140,000 clones, over 65% of them singletons. The CDR3 spans 15 residues. Germline CDR1 reads SEHNR; CDR2 reads FQNEAQ (reference sequence). The ends were cut back, 1 base at V and 0 bases at J, with 9 bases in the middle. The sequence derives from a male donor in good health and CMV-seronegative. The rearrangement links TRBV7-9 to TRBJ1-1, with TRBD1 as a possible D gene (6 bases). The specimen sequenced was PBMCs. CDR3 nucleotides: TGTGCCAGCAGCTTAGTTGGGGGCTTGAACACTGAAGCTTTCTTT. This sequence encodes CASSLVGGLNTEAFF.